This T cell receptor (beta chain) was found in a study of blood T cells in healthy people across ages. A J-beta primer mix and a sample-barcoded 5' primer were used in a second PCR of about 7 to 12 cycles. TCRdb independently ran MiXCR on the 5' RACE reads; one entry per CDR3 protein. The sample shows 1,800,000 or so distinct CDR3 sequences, around 40% of them seen only once. CDR3 length equals 13 residues. Trimming cost V 3 bases and J 1 base, with 10 bases left between them. The germline gives CDR1 GTSNPN, CDR2 SVGIG (reference sequence). Sequences were obtained from blood. The chain carries TRBV30 and TRBJ2-7, with D possibly matching TRBD1 (6 bases). The sequence was obtained from a human donor in good health. The CDR3, as DNA: TGTGCCTGGAGCTTGGACAGTTCCTACGAGCAGTACTTC. Amino acid sequence: CAWSLDSSYEQYF.